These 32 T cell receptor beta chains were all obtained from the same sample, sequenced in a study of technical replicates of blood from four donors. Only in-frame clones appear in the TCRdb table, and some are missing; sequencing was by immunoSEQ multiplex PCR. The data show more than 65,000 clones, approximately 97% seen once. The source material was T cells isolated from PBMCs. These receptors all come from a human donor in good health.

The CDR3 protein is CASSLETAGIYEQYF. The CDR3 DNA follows: TGCGCCAGCAGCTTGGAGACGGCAGGGATCTACGAGCAGTACTTC. The V gene is TRBV5-1, the J gene TRBJ2-7; D possibly corresponds to TRBD1 (5 bases). Germline V lookup: CDR1 SGHRS, CDR2 YFSETQ. With 0 bases removed from V and 3 bases from J, the gap between germline ends came to 13 bases. The CDR3 is made up of 15 amino acids.

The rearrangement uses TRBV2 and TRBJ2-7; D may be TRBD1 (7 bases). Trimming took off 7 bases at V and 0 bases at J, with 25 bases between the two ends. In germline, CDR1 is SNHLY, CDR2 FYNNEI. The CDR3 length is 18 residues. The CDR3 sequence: CASNGGGAEGAASYEQYF. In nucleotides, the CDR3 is TGTGCCAGCAATGGAGGGGGTGCAGAGGGGGCGGCCTCCTACGAGCAGTACTTC.

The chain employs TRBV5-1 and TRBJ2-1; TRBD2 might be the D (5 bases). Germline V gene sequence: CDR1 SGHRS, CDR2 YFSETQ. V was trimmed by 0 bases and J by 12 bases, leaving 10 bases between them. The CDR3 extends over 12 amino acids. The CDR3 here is CASSLAGEGQFF. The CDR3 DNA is TGCGCCAGCAGCTTGGCCGGGGAAGGGCAGTTCTTC.

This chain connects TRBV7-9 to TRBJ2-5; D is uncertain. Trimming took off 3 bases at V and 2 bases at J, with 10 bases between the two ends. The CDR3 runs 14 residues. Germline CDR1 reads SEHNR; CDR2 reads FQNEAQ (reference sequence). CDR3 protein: CASSFPVLQETQYF. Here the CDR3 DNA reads TGTGCCAGCAGCTTTCCGGTCTTACAAGAGACCCAGTACTTC.

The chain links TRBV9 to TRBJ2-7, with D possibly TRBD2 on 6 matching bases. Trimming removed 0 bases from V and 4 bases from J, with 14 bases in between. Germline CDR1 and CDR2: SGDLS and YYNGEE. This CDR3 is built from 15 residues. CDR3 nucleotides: TGTGCCAGCAGCGTAGGTGGAGGGGCTCTTTACGAGCAGTACTTC. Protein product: CASSVGGGALYEQYF.

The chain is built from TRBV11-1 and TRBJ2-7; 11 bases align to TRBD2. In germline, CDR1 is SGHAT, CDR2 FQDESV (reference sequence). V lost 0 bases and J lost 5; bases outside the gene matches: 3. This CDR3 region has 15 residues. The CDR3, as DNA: TGTGCCAGCAGCTTAGCAACTAGCGGGAGCCACGAGCAGTACTTC. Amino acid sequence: CASSLATSGSHEQYF. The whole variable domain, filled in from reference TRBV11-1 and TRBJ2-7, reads EAEVAQSPRYKITEKSQAVAFWCDPISGHATLYWYRQILGQGPELLVQFQDESVVDDSQLPKDRFSAERLKGVDSTLKIQPAELGDSAMYLCASSLATSGSHEQYFGPGTRLTVT.

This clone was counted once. This CDR3 reads CAISESRDRAAYGYTF. CDR3 DNA: TGTGCCATCAGTGAGTCTAGGGACAGGGCGGCCTATGGCTACACCTTC. The gene calls are TRBV10-3 and TRBJ1-2, with 9 bases lining up with TRBD1. The CDR3 runs to 16 residues. Germline CDR1 ENHRY, CDR2 SYGVKD. Trimming cost V 0 bases and J 4 bases; bases outside gene matches: 6.

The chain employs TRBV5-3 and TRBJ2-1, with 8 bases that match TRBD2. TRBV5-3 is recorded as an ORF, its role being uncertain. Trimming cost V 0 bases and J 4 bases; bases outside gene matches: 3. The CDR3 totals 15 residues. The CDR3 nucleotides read TGTGCCAGAAGCTTGGCCGGGACTAGTTACAATGAGCAGTTCTTC. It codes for CARSLAGTSYNEQFF.

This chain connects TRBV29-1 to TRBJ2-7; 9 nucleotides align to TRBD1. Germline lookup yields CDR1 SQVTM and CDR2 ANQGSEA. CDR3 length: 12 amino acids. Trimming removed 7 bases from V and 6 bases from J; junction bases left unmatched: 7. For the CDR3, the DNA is TGCAGCGCGGGACAGGGAACCGTCGAGCAGTACTTC. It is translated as CSAGQGTVEQYF.

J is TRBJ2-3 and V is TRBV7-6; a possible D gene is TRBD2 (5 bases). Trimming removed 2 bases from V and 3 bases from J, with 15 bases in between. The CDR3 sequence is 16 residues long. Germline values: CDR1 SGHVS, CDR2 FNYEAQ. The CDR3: CASSLRTDYKTDTQYF. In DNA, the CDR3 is TGTGCCAGCAGCTTAAGAACTGACTACAAAACAGATACGCAGTATTTT.

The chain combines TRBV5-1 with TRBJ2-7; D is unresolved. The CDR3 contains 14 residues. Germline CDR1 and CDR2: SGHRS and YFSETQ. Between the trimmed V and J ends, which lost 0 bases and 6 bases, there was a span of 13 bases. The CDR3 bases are TGCGCCAGCAGCTTGGGGCTAGAAGGCCGCGAGCAGTACTTC. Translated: CASSLGLEGREQYF.

This CDR3 is CASSLEGIGRKNEQYF. The CDR3 DNA follows: TGTGCCAGCAGCTTGGAGGGCATCGGGAGAAAGAACGAGCAGTACTTC. The chain joins TRBV5-4 to TRBJ2-7, with a weak D call TRBD2 (6 bases). CDR1 is SGHNT, CDR2 YYREEE, per germline (reference sequence). This CDR3 has 16 residues. V lost 0 bases and J lost 5, with 18 bases in between.

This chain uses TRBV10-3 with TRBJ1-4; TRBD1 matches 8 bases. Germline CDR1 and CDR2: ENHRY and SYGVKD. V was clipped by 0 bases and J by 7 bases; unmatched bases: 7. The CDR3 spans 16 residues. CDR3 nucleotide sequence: TGTGCCATCAGTGAGTCGAGGCAGGGGGCTTTTGAAAAACTGTTTTTT. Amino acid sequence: CAISESRQGAFEKLFF.

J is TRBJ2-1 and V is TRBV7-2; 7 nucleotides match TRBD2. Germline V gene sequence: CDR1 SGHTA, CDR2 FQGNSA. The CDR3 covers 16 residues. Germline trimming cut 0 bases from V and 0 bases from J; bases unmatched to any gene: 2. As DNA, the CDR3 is TGTGCCAGCAGCTTAGCGCCGGGAGGCTCCTACAATGAGCAGTTCTTC. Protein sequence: CASSLAPGGSYNEQFF. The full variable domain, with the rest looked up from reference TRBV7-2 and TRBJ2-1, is GAGVSQSPSNKVTEKGKDVELRCDPISGHTALYWYRQSLGQGLEFLIYFQGNSAPDKSGLPSDRFSAERTGGSVSTLTIQRTQQEDSAVYLCASSLAPGGSYNEQFFGPGTRLTVL.

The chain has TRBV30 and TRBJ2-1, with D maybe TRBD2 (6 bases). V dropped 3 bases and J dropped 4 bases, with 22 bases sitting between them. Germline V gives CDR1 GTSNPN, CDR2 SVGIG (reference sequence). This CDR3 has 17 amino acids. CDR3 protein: CAWSDYRDSRRYNEQFF. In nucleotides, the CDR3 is TGTGCCTGGAGCGATTACCGGGACTCAAGACGGTACAATGAGCAGTTCTTC.

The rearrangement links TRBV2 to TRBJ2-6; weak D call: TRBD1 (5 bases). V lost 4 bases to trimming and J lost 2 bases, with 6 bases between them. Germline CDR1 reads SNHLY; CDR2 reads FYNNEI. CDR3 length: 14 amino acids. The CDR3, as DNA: TGTGCCAGCAGTGGACAGCCTGGGGCCAACGTCCTGACTTTC. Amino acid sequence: CASSGQPGANVLTF.

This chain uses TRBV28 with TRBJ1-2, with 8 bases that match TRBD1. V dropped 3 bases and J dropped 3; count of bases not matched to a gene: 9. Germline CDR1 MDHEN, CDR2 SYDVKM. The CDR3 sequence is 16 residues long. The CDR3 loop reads CASSFSAGGNYYGYTF. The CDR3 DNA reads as TGTGCCAGCAGTTTCTCGGCAGGGGGCAATTACTATGGCTACACCTTC.

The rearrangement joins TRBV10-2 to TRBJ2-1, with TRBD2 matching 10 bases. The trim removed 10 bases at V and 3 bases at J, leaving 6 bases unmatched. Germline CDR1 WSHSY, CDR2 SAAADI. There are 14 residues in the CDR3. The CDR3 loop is CATLAGGNYNEQFF. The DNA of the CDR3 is TGCGCCACCTTAGCGGGAGGAAACTACAATGAGCAGTTCTTC.

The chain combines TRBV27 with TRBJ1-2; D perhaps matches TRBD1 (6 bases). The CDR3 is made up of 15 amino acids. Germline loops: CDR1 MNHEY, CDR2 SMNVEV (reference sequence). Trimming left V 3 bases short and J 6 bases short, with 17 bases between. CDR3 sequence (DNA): TGTGCCAGCAGTTTTCTCATTGGGGGCGCGGATGGCTACACCTTC. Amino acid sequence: CASSFLIGGADGYTF.

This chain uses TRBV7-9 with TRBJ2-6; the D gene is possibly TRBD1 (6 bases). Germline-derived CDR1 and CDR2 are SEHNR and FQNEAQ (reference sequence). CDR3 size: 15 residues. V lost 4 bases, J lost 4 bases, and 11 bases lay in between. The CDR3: CASSSGASGANVLTF. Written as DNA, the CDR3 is TGTGCCAGCAGCTCAGGGGCGAGCGGGGCCAACGTCCTGACTTTC.

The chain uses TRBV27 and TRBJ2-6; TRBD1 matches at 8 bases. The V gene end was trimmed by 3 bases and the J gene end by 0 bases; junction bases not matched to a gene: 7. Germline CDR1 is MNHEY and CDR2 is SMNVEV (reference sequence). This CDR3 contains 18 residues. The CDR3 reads CASSFRQGPTSGANVLTF. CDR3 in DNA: TGTGCCAGCAGTTTTCGACAGGGGCCGACCTCTGGGGCCAACGTCCTGACTTTC.

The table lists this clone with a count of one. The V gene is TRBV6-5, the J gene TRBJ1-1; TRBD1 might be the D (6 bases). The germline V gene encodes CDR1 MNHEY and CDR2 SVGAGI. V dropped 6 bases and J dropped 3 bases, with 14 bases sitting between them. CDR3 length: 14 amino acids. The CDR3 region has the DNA TGTGCCAGCAGAACACAGGGATACTACACTGAAGCTTTCTTT. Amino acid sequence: CASRTQGYYTEAFF.

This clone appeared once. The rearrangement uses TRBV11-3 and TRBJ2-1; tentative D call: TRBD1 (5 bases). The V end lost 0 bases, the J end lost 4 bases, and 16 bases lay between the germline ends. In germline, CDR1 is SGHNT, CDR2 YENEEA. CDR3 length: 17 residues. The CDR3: CASSLDVQGWVYNEQFF. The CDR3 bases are TGTGCCAGCAGCTTAGATGTTCAGGGTTGGGTGTACAATGAGCAGTTCTTC.

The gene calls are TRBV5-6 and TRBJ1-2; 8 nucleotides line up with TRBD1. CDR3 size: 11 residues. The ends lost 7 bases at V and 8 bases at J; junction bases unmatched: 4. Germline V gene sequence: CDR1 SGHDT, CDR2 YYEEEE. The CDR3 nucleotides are TGTGCCAGCGGACAGGGAGGGGGCTACACCTTC. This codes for CASGQGGGYTF.

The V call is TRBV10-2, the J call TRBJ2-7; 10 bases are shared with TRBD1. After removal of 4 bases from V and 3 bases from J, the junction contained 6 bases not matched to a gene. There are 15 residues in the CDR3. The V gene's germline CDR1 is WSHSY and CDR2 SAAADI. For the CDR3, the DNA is TGCGCCAGCAGTGGCTCCGGGACAGGGGACTACGAGCAGTACTTC. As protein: CASSGSGTGDYEQYF.

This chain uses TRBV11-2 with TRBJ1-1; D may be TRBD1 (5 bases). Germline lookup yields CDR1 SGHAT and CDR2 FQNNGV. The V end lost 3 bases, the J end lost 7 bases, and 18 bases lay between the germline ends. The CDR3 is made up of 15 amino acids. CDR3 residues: CASSFPPTVQDEAFF. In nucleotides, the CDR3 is TGTGCCAGCAGCTTCCCCCCGACCGTACAGGATGAAGCTTTCTTT. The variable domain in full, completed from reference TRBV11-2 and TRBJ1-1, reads EAGVAQSPRYKIIEKRQSVAFWCNPISGHATLYWYQQILGQGPKLLIQFQNNGVVDDSQLPKDRFSAERLKGVDSTLKIQPAKLEDSAVYLCASSFPPTVQDEAFFGQGTRLTVV.

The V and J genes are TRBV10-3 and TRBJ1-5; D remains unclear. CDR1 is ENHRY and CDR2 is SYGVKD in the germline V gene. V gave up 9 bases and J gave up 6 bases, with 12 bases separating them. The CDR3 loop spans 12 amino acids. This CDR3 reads CAIFARSQPQHF. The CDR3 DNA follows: TGTGCCATATTTGCTAGGAGTCAGCCCCAGCATTTT.

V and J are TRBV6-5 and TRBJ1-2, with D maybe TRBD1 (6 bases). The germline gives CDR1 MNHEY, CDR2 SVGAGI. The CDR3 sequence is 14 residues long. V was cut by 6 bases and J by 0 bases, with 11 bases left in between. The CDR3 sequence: CASSTGRTNYGYTF. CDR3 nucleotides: TGTGCCAGCAGCACAGGGCGTACTAACTATGGCTACACCTTC.

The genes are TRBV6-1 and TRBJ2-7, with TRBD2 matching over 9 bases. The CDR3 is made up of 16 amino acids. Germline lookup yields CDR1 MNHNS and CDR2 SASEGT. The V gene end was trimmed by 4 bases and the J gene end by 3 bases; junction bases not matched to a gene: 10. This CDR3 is CASSGSSGTSSYEQYF. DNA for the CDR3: TGTGCCAGCAGTGGGTCTAGCGGGACCTCAAGCTACGAGCAGTACTTC.

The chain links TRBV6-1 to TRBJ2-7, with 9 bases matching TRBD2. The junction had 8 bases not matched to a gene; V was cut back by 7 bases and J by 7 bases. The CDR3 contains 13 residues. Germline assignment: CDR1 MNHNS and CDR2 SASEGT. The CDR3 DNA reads TGTGCCAGCAAAGCTAGCGGGATGGGGGAGCAGTACTTC. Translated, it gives CASKASGMGEQYF.

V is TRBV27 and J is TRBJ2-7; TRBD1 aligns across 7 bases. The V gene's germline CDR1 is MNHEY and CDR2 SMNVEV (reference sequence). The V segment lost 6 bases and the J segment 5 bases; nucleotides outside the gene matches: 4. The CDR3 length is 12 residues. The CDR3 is CASRGQSDEQYF. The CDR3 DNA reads TGTGCCAGCAGGGGACAGTCAGACGAGCAGTACTTC.

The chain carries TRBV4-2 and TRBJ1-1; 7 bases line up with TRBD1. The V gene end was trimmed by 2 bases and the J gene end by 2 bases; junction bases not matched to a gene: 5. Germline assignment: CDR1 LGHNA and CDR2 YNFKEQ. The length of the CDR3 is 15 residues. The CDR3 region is CASSQNRGRNTEAFF. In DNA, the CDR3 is TGTGCCAGCAGCCAAAACAGGGGCAGAAACACTGAAGCTTTCTTT.